This TCR beta chain was obtained from a study of cytomegalovirus exposure and HLA in healthy donors (dated by TCRdb to the late 2010s). In the study overall: An earlier analysis of several hundred of the donors reported 250 to 350 Gb of sequence data and some 120 million unique TCR beta sequences from 150 million to 200 million T cells. An early release that covered some 640 HLA-typed donors contained about 300 gigabases of sequencing data and 70 million to 100 million unique TCR sequences. Among the roughly 400 genotyped donors, under 90% belonged to the genetic ancestry cluster associated with self-reported Caucasian donors. The study aimed to test whether cataloging public T cell receptors could reveal signatures of past pathogen exposure. Using immunosequencing, the study profiled T cell repertoires from approximately 700 subjects and related those repertoires to cytomegalovirus serostatus. Besides the first cohort of roughly 660 subjects, a separate validation cohort made up of roughly 120 different subjects was used. To predict cytomegalovirus infection status, the study combined high-throughput TCR immunosequencing, statistical association of individual TCRs with disease status, and machine learning. A later analysis re-examined previously published TCR beta repertoires from over 500 donors and added high-resolution HLA genotyping to investigate patterns of TCR occurrence. The later analysis used no new phenotypic data to find candidate immune exposures, relying instead on TCR beta sequences and their occurrence across donors. An earlier analysis of around 580 of the donors used high-throughput TCR beta sequencing to judge whether each TCR beta V gene segment behaved as functional or pseudogenic. Donor age, sex, ethnicity and CMV serostatus were compiled together with the repertoire data. Genome-wide SNP genotypes for about 55% of the roughly 670 donors were used in a later genetic analysis, which treated that subset as a discovery cohort. Every discovery cohort repertoire had been produced on one sequencing platform. HLA typing included class I and class II loci at four-digit resolution. Typing coverage differed by locus: A, B, C, DRB1 and DQB1 were typed in roughly 629-630 donors, DQA1 in 500 to 550, DPA1 in around 600, and DPB1 in around 440. Four to six DR-DQ haplotypes were handled as single units for association and clustering because linkage in the cohort was strong. On average, roughly 240,000 unique TCR beta nucleotide sequences were sequenced per donor among 350 to 400 genotyped donors of the cohort, with roughly 20% of those sequences being non-productive. The research as a whole found: Several of the top co-occurrence clusters appeared to be linked to parvovirus B19, influenza, CMV and Epstein-Barr virus, according to a later analysis. The classifier was reported to diagnose cytomegalovirus status with high specificity and sensitivity in both the original cohort and the validation cohort. When HLA alleles, especially DR and DQ, strongly co-occurred, TCR associations were difficult to assign to individual alleles. In a later analysis, HLA-associated TCR beta chains showed more clonal expansion and lower generation probabilities than non-associated chains that were equally common. A later genetic analysis reported fewer N-insertions in productive TCRs among donors in an Asian-associated ancestry cluster than the approximately 670-donor mean. Some IMGT-functional V segments, including TRBV6-2 and TRBV6-3, could not be distinguished by the 87-base-pair reads and were therefore excluded. The cohort was sequenced for TCR beta chains only, and without alpha or paired-chain data the features that could be detected were limited. According to a later analysis, most CMV-associated TCR beta chains appeared to be HLA-restricted, and the HLA associations seemed to be driven largely by CMV exposure. Roughly uniform sequencing depth across donors was assumed in presence/absence analyses, although this assumption may not hold. Linkage disequilibrium might explain the correlated functional status among segregating V segments, but an unknown experimental factor could not be ruled out. A few of the identified cytomegalovirus-associated TCR beta chains were confirmed in vitro to be specific for cytomegalovirus antigens. At a false discovery rate of 0.05, a later analysis linked around 17,000 TCR beta sequences to specific HLA alleles. A further reported finding was that TCR beta sequences accurately predicted the HLA-A and HLA-B alleles for most subjects in the first cohort. The authors suggested that the approach could potentially be generalized to other disease states and immunological phenotypes. Most TCR sequences were seen in very few donors, while some public TCRs were found in many individuals. The sequencing pipeline was judged likely to have produced a cluster of highly shared sequence variants as a technical artifact. Broadly in line with IMGT annotations, most TCR beta V segments showed up in productive rearrangements about 87% or about 30% of the time in an earlier analysis of around 600 of the donors. For the cohort, immune exposure information was limited to CMV serostatus. An association between a missense DCLRE1C variant and V-gene and J-gene trimming of TCR beta chains was found in a later genetic analysis and replicated in an independent cohort. Because counts were too low, more than 15 rarely observed V segments, including chromosome 9 orphons, were left out of the earlier analysis of about 500 of the donors. HLA typing was unavailable for some donors at each locus, so association tests used only the typed subset. The study listed 164 TCR beta chains as associated with cytomegalovirus. In a later analysis, the rate of TCR association differed among HLA loci, with DRB1 alleles having the most associated TCRs and HLA-C alleles having the fewest.

Concerning this clone itself: The target of this receptor is not known. No quality values exist for individual bases; no much larger clone is one base distant.

A distance of 8 bases separates the germline ends of V and J, which lose 2 bases and 9 bases respectively. The CDR3 runs 13 amino acids, cysteine and phenylalanine included. The entry retains the CDR3 DNA only, 39 bases that are in frame from base 1. Taken from the germline V gene (reference sequence), the CDR1 and CDR2 loops are MNHEY and SMNVEV. Library construction relied on the immunoSEQ multiplex PCR assay. For the multiplex PCR, a mixture combining 60 forward primers for TCR Vbeta segments and 13 reverse primers for TCR Jbeta segments was used. A multiplex PCR assay on genomic DNA amplified the CDR3 region of rearranged TCR beta genes. Amplified TCR beta libraries were sequenced as 87-base-pair reads on the Illumina HiSeq System. The authors processed their data as follows. A later analysis tallied around 82 million unique TCR beta chains across the 666 repertoires, and about 10 million of those chains were shared by two or more donors. To remove PCR and sequencing errors, raw reads were error-corrected and collapsed into unique sequences using a nearest-neighbor algorithm that merged closely related sequences. CDR3 sequences were aligned to IMGT reference sequences to assign V, D and J gene segments. For a sequence to be retained, at least a six-nucleotide match to both a V gene segment and a J gene segment was required. A rearrangement was called productive if the CDR3 had no stop codons and remained in frame with V and J, and every other rearrangement was called non-productive. CDR3 was defined by IMGT convention, running from the second conserved V-encoded cysteine to the conserved J-encoded phenylalanine. In an earlier analysis of more than 550 of the donors, sequences lacking an unambiguous match to a single V gene segment were excluded. In an earlier analysis of 587 of the donors, V segments were called functional above 56.7% productive rearrangements and were called segregating when the between-donor standard deviation exceeded 5%. To diagnose cytomegalovirus status from the catalog of TCR beta chain sequences, a statistical classification framework was built. A later analysis assigned V and J genes by comparing TCR nucleotide sequences with IMGT/GENE-DB human TR gene sequences. In a later analysis, CDR3 sequences and most-parsimonious VDJ recombination scenarios were assigned using the TCRdist pipeline. A later analysis defined each TCR beta chain by its CDR3 amino acid sequence plus V-gene family, and excluded reads lacking a unique V-gene family. In a later analysis, 450 to 600 highly shared, low-generation-probability nucleotide sequences were removed to address suspected cross-contamination and a sequencing artifact. For each public chain, a later analysis derived a clonal expansion index from normalized ranks of inferred template counts within each repertoire. In a later analysis, generation probabilities were computed with a VDJ recombination model fitted to out-of-frame rearrangements, and the resulting probabilities were checked against IGoR. Hypergeometric tests were used in a later analysis to score TCR-TCR, TCR-HLA and TCR-CMV co-occurrence, with a repertoire-size bias correction applied to the TCR pairs. In a later analysis, false discovery rates were estimated by permuting HLA or CMV assignments 20 times. In a later analysis, co-occurring TCRs were grouped using DBSCAN, with TCRdist sequence similarity added in when clustering inside HLA-allele-positive subsets. Co-occurrence clustering excluded repertoires with fewer than 30,000 or more than 120,000 public chains, plus five with anomalous nucleotide sharing. In its TCRdb copy, this immuneACCESS table keeps in-frame sequences only and misses some clones. Where compared with another copy, unresolved V genes explain less than half of these, and the others have no known cause. That table furnishes V, J and clone size, whereas the DNA furnished D and trimming. This sample comprises roughly 190,000 clones, roughly 77% of them detected only once. Of the sample, 1.6% falls within the top ten clones.

In total, 500 to 700 healthy bone marrow donors made up the cohort. Cohort members were all nominally healthy when sampled, although unrecorded immune exposures were likely present. The donor was CMV seronegative and belonged to the group of over 350 seronegative cohort members. A peripheral blood sample was collected from each donor, and TCR beta sequencing was performed on peripheral blood mononuclear cells. The Qiagen DNeasy Blood Extraction Kit was used to extract genomic DNA from the blood cell samples. The sequence came from a woman in her forties or fifties in good health and CMV-seronegative. The rearranged chain carries TRBV27 and TRBJ1-6; the D gene cannot be named for sure. What was sequenced was PBMCs. The CDR3 protein: CASSLREGSPLHF. DNA sequence: TGTGCCAGCAGTTTAAGGGAGGGTTCACCCCTCCACTTT.